A selection of T cell receptor beta chains follows, all from one sample in a study of identifying expanded T cells in peripheral blood. Only in-frame clones appear in the TCRdb table, and some are missing; sequencing was by immunoSEQ multiplex PCR. The sample gives approximately 110,000 clones, 88% of which show up once; about 8.6% is in the top ten. Sequencing was performed on blood. All receptors come from a person aged 18-69 years in good health. Both conserved end residues are part of each CDR3. Each record gives: clone size, D gene, J gene, V gene, CDR3 DNA, CDR3 protein. The D gene is left open where the match is weak. The listing skips clone size in some rows; elsewhere it reads once, few, many or a size class.

clone size: NA; D gene: TRBD1; J gene: TRBJ1-1; V gene: TRBV7-3; CDR3 DNA: TGTGCCAGCAGCCCCGGACAGGGGGGAGTCAACACTGAAGCTTTCTTT; CDR3 protein: CASSPGQGGVNTEAFF
clone size: NA; D gene: NA; J gene: TRBJ2-3; V gene: TRBV6-1; CDR3 DNA: TGTGCCAGCTTCGAGGGAGGGGGCGCAGATACGCAGTATTTT; CDR3 protein: CASFEGGGADTQYF
clone size: NA; D gene: NA; J gene: TRBJ2-1; V gene: TRBV7-2; CDR3 DNA: TGTGCCAGCAGCTTATTATTTGCGGGGGCAATCTACAATGAGCAGTTCTTC; CDR3 protein: CASSLLFAGAIYNEQFF
clone size: NA; D gene: NA; J gene: TRBJ2-2; V gene: TRBV6-6; CDR3 DNA: TGTGCCAGCAGCCTAATGGAAAGGGAGCTGTTTTTT; CDR3 protein: CASSLMERELFF
clone size: NA; D gene: NA; J gene: TRBJ2-7; V gene: TRBV7-3; CDR3 DNA: TGTGCCAGCAGCTTAACGACAGGTTCCGAGCAGTACTTC; CDR3 protein: CASSLTTGSEQYF
clone size: NA; D gene: TRBD1; J gene: TRBJ1-2; V gene: TRBV18; CDR3 DNA: TGTGCCAGCTCACCTGGGCAGGGGGGCTATGGCTACACCTTC; CDR3 protein: CASSPGQGGYGYTF
clone size: NA; D gene: NA; J gene: TRBJ1-2; V gene: TRBV2; CDR3 DNA: TGTGCCAGCGTCGAGAGCTACGCCGGTGCCTACACCTTC; CDR3 protein: CASVESYAGAYTF
clone size: NA; D gene: NA; J gene: TRBJ1-1; V gene: TRBV18; CDR3 DNA: TGTGCCAGCTCACCTCAGGACATGAACACTGAAGCTTTCTTT; CDR3 protein: CASSPQDMNTEAFF
clone size: once; D gene: NA; J gene: TRBJ2-7; V gene: TRBV21-1; CDR3 DNA: TGTGCCAGCAGCAAATGGGGCAACCGCTACGAGCAGTACTTC; CDR3 protein: CASSKWGNRYEQYF
clone size: NA; D gene: NA; J gene: TRBJ2-5; V gene: TRBV6-5; CDR3 DNA: TGTGCCAGCAGTTACGGGGACGGGGGGACCCAGTACTTC; CDR3 protein: CASSYGDGGTQYF
clone size: NA; D gene: NA; J gene: TRBJ2-2; V gene: TRBV29-1; CDR3 DNA: TGCAGCATCAATAGGGCGGGCGGGGAGCTGTTTTTT; CDR3 protein: CSINRAGGELFF
clone size: once; D gene: NA; J gene: TRBJ2-6; V gene: TRBV28; CDR3 DNA: TGTGCCAGCAGCACCTCTACCCCTGGGGCCAACGTCCTGACTTTC; CDR3 protein: CASSTSTPGANVLTF
clone size: NA; D gene: NA; J gene: TRBJ1-1; V gene: TRBV28; CDR3 DNA: TGTGCCAGCAGCCCGGGGGGCACGGGGACTGAAGCTTTCTTT; CDR3 protein: CASSPGGTGTEAFF
clone size: many; D gene: TRBD1; J gene: TRBJ1-2; V gene: TRBV7-9; CDR3 DNA: TGTGCCAGCAGCGCCCGACAGGGGCCTAACTATGGCTACACCTTC; CDR3 protein: CASSARQGPNYGYTF
clone size: NA; D gene: TRBD2; J gene: TRBJ2-5; V gene: TRBV27; CDR3 DNA: TGTGCCAGCAGGCGACTAGCCAAAGAGACCCAGTACTTC; CDR3 protein: CASRRLAKETQYF
clone size: few; D gene: NA; J gene: TRBJ2-7; V gene: TRBV7-9; CDR3 DNA: TGTGCCAGCAGCTTGAAGTCGTCCAGTTTGTGGGAGCAGTACTTC; CDR3 protein: CASSLKSSSLWEQYF
clone size: NA; D gene: TRBD1; J gene: TRBJ2-7; V gene: TRBV19; CDR3 DNA: TGTGCCAGTAGTATAGACCGGGACAGGGGCCACGAGCAGTACTTC; CDR3 protein: CASSIDRDRGHEQYF
clone size: NA; D gene: NA; J gene: TRBJ2-5; V gene: TRBV6-5; CDR3 DNA: TGTGCCAGCAGTTACTCGGCAGCTCAAGAGACCCAGTACTTC; CDR3 protein: CASSYSAAQETQYF
clone size: NA; D gene: TRBD2; J gene: TRBJ2-5; V gene: TRBV7-3; CDR3 DNA: TGTGCCAGCAGCTCCCGCGGGGGGGCAGCGGAGACCCAGTACTTC; CDR3 protein: CASSSRGGAAETQYF
clone size: NA; D gene: TRBD1; J gene: TRBJ2-2; V gene: TRBV11-1; CDR3 DNA: TGTGCCAGCAGCTCCGAGCGGGACAGGGGACCCGGGGAGCTGTTTTTT; CDR3 protein: CASSSERDRGPGELFF
clone size: few; D gene: TRBD2; J gene: TRBJ2-7; V gene: TRBV19; CDR3 DNA: TGTGCCAGTAGTATGGGCGGGGGGGCCGGTAACGAGCAGTACTTC; CDR3 protein: CASSMGGGAGNEQYF
clone size: NA; D gene: NA; J gene: TRBJ1-1; V gene: TRBV7-9; CDR3 DNA: TGTGCCAGCAGCGATACAGGGAGAGCTGAAGCTTTCTTT; CDR3 protein: CASSDTGRAEAFF
clone size: NA; D gene: NA; J gene: TRBJ2-2; V gene: TRBV29-1; CDR3 DNA: TGCAGCGTTGAAGATCCTGGACCCGGGAGAAGCGCCGGGGAGCTGTTTTTT; CDR3 protein: CSVEDPGPGRSAGELFF
clone size: NA; D gene: NA; J gene: TRBJ1-1; V gene: TRBV18; CDR3 DNA: TGTGCCAGCTCACCCCGGGGGGGGCACATGAACACTGAAGCTTTCTTT; CDR3 protein: CASSPRGGHMNTEAFF
clone size: once; D gene: TRBD2; J gene: TRBJ2-3; V gene: TRBV5-6; CDR3 DNA: TGTGCCAGCAGCTCTCGGACTAGCGGGGGTACAGATACGCAGTATTTT; CDR3 protein: CASSSRTSGGTDTQYF
clone size: NA; D gene: TRBD1; J gene: TRBJ2-1; V gene: TRBV28; CDR3 DNA: TGTGCCAGCAGTGGGACAGAGTTTCACCCTTACAATGAGCAGTTCTTC; CDR3 protein: CASSGTEFHPYNEQFF
clone size: NA; D gene: TRBD1; J gene: TRBJ1-6; V gene: TRBV11-1; CDR3 DNA: TGTGCCAGCAGCTTAATTCCGACAGGGAATTCACCCCTCCACTTT; CDR3 protein: CASSLIPTGNSPLHF
clone size: NA; D gene: NA; J gene: TRBJ2-5; V gene: TRBV19; CDR3 DNA: TGTGCCAGTCAAAAGCGGACCCAAGAGACCCAGTACTTC; CDR3 protein: CASQKRTQETQYF
clone size: NA; D gene: NA; J gene: TRBJ2-2; V gene: TRBV7-3; CDR3 DNA: TGTGCCAGCAGCTTGGGCACAGGGAGGACCGGGGAGCTGTTTTTT; CDR3 protein: CASSLGTGRTGELFF
clone size: NA; D gene: NA; J gene: TRBJ2-7; V gene: TRBV6-5; CDR3 DNA: TGTGCCAGCAGTTACTCGAGAGGCAGCTCCTACGAGCAGTACTTC; CDR3 protein: CASSYSRGSSYEQYF
clone size: NA; D gene: TRBD1; J gene: TRBJ1-1; V gene: TRBV10-3; CDR3 DNA: TGTGCCATCAGGTTGGACAGGGAGAACACTGAAGCTTTCTTT; CDR3 protein: CAIRLDRENTEAFF
clone size: medium-sized; D gene: TRBD1; J gene: TRBJ1-2; V gene: TRBV30; CDR3 DNA: TGTGCCTGGAGTGTAAACAGGGGCTATGGCTACACCTTC; CDR3 protein: CAWSVNRGYGYTF
clone size: NA; D gene: TRBD1; J gene: TRBJ2-2; V gene: TRBV6-4; CDR3 DNA: TGTGCCAGCAGGGGCGCCGGACAGGGAGCCGGGGAGCTGTTTTTT; CDR3 protein: CASRGAGQGAGELFF
clone size: NA; D gene: NA; J gene: TRBJ2-7; V gene: TRBV4-2; CDR3 DNA: TGTGCCAGCAGCCAGGCGAGGGGACTCTACGAGCAGTACTTC; CDR3 protein: CASSQARGLYEQYF
clone size: NA; D gene: NA; J gene: TRBJ1-3; V gene: TRBV5-6; CDR3 DNA: TGTGCCAGCAGCTTGGCCGGCGGGGCAGGTGGAAGAAACACCATATATTTT; CDR3 protein: CASSLAGGAGGRNTIYF
clone size: NA; D gene: NA; J gene: TRBJ1-2; V gene: TRBV21-1; CDR3 DNA: TGTGCCAGCAGCCACCCCCTCGGCAGGGGGTACAACTATGGCTACACCTTC; CDR3 protein: CASSHPLGRGYNYGYTF
clone size: NA; D gene: NA; J gene: TRBJ2-2; V gene: TRBV19; CDR3 DNA: TGTGCCAGTAGTAAAAACAGGGCAGGGGTCACCGGGGAGCTGTTTTTT; CDR3 protein: CASSKNRAGVTGELFF
clone size: NA; D gene: NA; J gene: TRBJ2-6; V gene: TRBV11-3; CDR3 DNA: TGTGCCAGCAGCTTGAACTCTGGGGCCAACGTCCTGACTTTC; CDR3 protein: CASSLNSGANVLTF
clone size: NA; D gene: NA; J gene: TRBJ1-1; V gene: TRBV9; CDR3 DNA: TGTGCCAGCAGCCTGGGGGCCGGGTGGAACACTGAAGCTTTCTTT; CDR3 protein: CASSLGAGWNTEAFF
clone size: once; D gene: NA; J gene: TRBJ1-2; V gene: TRBV10-2; CDR3 DNA: TGCGCCAGCAGTGATTACAGGGTTGGCTACACCTTC; CDR3 protein: CASSDYRVGYTF
clone size: NA; D gene: NA; J gene: TRBJ2-3; V gene: TRBV30; CDR3 DNA: TGTGCCTGGAGTGTAAAGGTCGGGGGGCCGGGCACAGATACGCAGTATTTT; CDR3 protein: CAWSVKVGGPGTDTQYF
clone size: NA; D gene: NA; J gene: TRBJ1-2; V gene: TRBV7-3; CDR3 DNA: TGTGCCAGCAGCCTAGGGGAGGGGCGAGGCTACACCTTC; CDR3 protein: CASSLGEGRGYTF
clone size: NA; D gene: NA; J gene: TRBJ2-7; V gene: TRBV11-2; CDR3 DNA: TGTGCCAGCAGCTTAGCGGGTCGGGGCAAGTACTTC; CDR3 protein: CASSLAGRGKYF
clone size: NA; D gene: NA; J gene: TRBJ2-7; V gene: TRBV18; CDR3 DNA: TGTGCCAGCTCACGGGCCCTAGAAGACGAGCAGTACTTC; CDR3 protein: CASSRALEDEQYF
clone size: NA; D gene: NA; J gene: TRBJ2-3; V gene: TRBV7-3; CDR3 DNA: TGTGCCAGCAGCCCAGGGGCAGATACGCAGTATTTT; CDR3 protein: CASSPGADTQYF
clone size: NA; D gene: TRBD2; J gene: TRBJ2-2; V gene: TRBV5-1; CDR3 DNA: TGCGCCAGCAGCCTACGGGGGGGTGTGGAGCTGTTTTTT; CDR3 protein: CASSLRGGVELFF
clone size: once; D gene: NA; J gene: TRBJ2-4; V gene: TRBV5-6; CDR3 DNA: TGTGCCAGCAGCTTGGTAGGGTCCAAAAACATTCAGTACTTC; CDR3 protein: CASSLVGSKNIQYF
clone size: NA; D gene: NA; J gene: TRBJ2-2; V gene: TRBV2; CDR3 DNA: TGTGCCAGCAGTGGCCGGATCACCGGGGAGCTGTTTTTT; CDR3 protein: CASSGRITGELFF
clone size: few; D gene: TRBD1; J gene: TRBJ2-5; V gene: TRBV7-9; CDR3 DNA: TGTGCCAGCAGCGGGACAGGGGAGACCCAGTACTTC; CDR3 protein: CASSGTGETQYF